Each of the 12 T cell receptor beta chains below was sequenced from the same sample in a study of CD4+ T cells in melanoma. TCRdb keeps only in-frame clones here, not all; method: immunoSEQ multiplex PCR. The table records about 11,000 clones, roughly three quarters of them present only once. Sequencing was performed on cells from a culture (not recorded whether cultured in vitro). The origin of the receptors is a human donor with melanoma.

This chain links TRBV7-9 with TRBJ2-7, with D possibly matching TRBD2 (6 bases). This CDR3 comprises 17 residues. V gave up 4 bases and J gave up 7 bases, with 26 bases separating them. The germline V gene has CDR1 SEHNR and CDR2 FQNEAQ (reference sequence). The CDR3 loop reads CASSSTPFAGKGVEQYF. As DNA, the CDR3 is TGTGCCAGCAGCTCCACCCCCTTTGCGGGGAAAGGGGTAGAGCAGTACTTC. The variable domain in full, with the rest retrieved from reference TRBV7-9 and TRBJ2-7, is DTGVSQNPRHKITKRGQNVTFRCDPISEHNRLYWYRQTLGQGPEFLTYFQNEAQLEKSRLLSDRFSAERPKGSFSTLEIQRTEQGDSAMYLCASSSTPFAGKGVEQYFGPGTRLTVT.

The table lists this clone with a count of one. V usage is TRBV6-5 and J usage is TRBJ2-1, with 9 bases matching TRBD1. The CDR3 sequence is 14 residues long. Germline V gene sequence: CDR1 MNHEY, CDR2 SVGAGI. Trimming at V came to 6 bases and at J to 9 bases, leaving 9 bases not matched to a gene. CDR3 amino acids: CASRGTGRSGEQFF. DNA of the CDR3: TGTGCCAGCAGGGGGACAGGGCGGTCCGGTGAGCAGTTCTTC.

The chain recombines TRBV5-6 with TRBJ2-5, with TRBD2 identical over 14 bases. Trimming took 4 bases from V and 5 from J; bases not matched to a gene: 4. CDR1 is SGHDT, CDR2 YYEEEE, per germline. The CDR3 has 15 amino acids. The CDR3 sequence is CASSQRLAGGETQYF. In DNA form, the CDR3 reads TGTGCCAGCAGCCAGCGACTAGCGGGGGGGGAGACCCAGTACTTC.

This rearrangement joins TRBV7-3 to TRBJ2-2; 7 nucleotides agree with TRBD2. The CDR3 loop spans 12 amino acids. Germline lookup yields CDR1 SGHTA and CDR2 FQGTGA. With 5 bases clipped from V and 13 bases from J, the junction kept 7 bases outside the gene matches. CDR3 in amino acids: CASSRGGEGLFF. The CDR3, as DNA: TGTGCCAGCAGCCGTGGGGGGGAGGGGCTGTTTTTT.

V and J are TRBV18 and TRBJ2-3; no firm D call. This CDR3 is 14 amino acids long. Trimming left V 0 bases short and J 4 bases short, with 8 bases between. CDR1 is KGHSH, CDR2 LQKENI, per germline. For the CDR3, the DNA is TGTGCCAGCTCACCACCGTCAGCTGCAGATACGCAGTATTTT. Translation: CASSPPSAADTQYF. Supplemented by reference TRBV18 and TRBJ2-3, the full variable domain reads NAGVMQNPRHLVRRRGQEARLRCSPMKGHSHVYWYRQLPEEGLKFMVYLQKENIIDESGMPKERFSAEFPKEGPSILRIQQVVRGDSAAYFCASSPPSAADTQYFGPGTRLTVL.

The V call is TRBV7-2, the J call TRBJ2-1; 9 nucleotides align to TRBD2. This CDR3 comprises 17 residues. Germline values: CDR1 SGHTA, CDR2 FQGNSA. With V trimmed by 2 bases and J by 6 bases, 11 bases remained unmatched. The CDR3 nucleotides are TGTGCCAGCAGCTTAACTAGTTGGGCGGGGGGGTCCAATGAGCAGTTCTTC. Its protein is CASSLTSWAGGSNEQFF.

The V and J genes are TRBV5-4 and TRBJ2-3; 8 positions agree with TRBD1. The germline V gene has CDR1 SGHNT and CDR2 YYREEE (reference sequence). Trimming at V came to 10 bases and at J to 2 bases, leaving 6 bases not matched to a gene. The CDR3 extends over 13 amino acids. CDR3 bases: TGTGCCGGAAGGACAGGGCTCACAGATACGCAGTATTTT. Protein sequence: CAGRTGLTDTQYF.

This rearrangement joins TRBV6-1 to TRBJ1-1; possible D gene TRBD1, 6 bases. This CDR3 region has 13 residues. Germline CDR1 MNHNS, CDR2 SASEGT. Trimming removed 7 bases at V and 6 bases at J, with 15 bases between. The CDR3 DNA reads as TGTGCCAGCACAAAGGGGGGAAGGCCTGAAGCTTTCTTT. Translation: CASTKGGRPEAFF.

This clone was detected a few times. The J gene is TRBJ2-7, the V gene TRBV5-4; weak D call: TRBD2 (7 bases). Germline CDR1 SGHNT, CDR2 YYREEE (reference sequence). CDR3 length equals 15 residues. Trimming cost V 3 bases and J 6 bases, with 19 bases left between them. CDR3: CASSSRAGAYSEQYF. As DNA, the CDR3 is TGTGCCAGCAGCTCCCGGGCGGGGGCCTATTCCGAGCAGTACTTC.

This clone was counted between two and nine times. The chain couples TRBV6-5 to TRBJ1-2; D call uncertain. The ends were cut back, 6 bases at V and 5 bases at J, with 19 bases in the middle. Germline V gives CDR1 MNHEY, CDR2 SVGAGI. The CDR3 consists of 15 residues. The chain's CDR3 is CASRTPGSPDYGYTF. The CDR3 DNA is TGTGCCAGCAGAACCCCGGGGTCACCCGATTATGGCTACACCTTC.

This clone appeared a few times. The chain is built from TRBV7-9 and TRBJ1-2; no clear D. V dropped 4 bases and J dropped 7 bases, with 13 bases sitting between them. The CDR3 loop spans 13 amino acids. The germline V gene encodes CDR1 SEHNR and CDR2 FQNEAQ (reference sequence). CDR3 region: CASSSTPRLGYTF. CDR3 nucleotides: TGTGCCAGCAGCTCGACCCCCAGGCTTGGCTACACCTTC.

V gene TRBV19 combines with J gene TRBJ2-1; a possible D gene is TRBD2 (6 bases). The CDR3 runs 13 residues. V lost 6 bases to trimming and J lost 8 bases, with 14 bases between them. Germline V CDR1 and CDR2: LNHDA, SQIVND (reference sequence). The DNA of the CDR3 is TGTGCCAGTAGGACTAGTCTCTTCCATGAGCAGTTCTTC. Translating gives CASRTSLFHEQFF.